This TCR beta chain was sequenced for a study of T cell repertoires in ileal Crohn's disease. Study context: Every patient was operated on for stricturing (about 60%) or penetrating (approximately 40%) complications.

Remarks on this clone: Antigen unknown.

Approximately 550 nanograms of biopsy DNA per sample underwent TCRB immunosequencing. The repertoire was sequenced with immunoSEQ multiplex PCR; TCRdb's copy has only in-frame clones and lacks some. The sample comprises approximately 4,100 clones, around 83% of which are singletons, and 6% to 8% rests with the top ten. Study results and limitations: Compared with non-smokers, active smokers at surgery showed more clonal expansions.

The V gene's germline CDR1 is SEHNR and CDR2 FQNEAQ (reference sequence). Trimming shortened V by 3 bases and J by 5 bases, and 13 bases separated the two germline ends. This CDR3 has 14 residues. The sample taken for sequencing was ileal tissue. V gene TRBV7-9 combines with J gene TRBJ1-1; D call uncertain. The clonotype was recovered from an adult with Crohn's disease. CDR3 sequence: CASSLTLLLTEAFF. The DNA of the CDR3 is TGTGCCAGCAGCTTGACATTGTTGTTAACTGAAGCTTTCTTT.